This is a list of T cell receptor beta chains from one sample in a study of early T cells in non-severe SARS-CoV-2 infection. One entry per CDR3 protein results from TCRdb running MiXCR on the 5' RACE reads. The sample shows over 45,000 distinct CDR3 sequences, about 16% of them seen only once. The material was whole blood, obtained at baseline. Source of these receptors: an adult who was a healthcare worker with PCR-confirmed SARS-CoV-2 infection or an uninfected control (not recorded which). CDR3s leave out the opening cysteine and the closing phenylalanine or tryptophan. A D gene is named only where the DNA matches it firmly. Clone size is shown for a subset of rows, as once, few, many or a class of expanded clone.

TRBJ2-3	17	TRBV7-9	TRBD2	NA	ASSPRGTSGRLHTDTQY
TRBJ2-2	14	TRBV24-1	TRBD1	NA	ATSDEGTGKTGELF
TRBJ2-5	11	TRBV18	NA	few	ASSPTATETQY
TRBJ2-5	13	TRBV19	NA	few	ASSSLGTAQETQY
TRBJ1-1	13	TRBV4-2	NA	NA	ASSPDRGERSEAF
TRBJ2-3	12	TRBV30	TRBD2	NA	ALSISAGADTQY
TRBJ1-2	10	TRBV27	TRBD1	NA	ASSSRTGVYT
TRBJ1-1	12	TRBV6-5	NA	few	ASSYEKSNTEAF
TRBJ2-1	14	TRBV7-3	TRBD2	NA	AKHATSGRASDEQF
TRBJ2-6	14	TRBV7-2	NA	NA	ASSGRIVSGANVLT
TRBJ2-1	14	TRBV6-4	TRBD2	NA	ASSDSGTSGGSRMF
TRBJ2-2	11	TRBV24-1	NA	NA	ATGDRNTGELF
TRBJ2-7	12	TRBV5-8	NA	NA	ASSPGTDFYEQY
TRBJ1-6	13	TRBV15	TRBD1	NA	ATSSSGTGNSPLH
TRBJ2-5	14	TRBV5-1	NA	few	ASSLGSASAQETQY
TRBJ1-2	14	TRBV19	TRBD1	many	ASSGGWGQETYGYT
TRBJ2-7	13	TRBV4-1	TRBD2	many	ASSPWTSGSYEQY